These 13 T cell receptor beta chains originate from one sample sequenced in a study of OX40 agonist ivuxolimab in advanced cancers. Some clones are missing from TCRdb's copy, which holds only in-frame ones; the method was immunoSEQ multiplex PCR. The table has tens of thousands of clones, 84% seen once. This specimen consisted of CD4+ or CD8+ T cells sorted from blood, obtained in a trial of the OX40 agonist ivuxolimab. These receptor sequences come from an adult with an advanced solid tumor such as melanoma, head and neck, liver or kidney cancer.

This chain connects TRBV5-1 to TRBJ1-2; possible D gene TRBD1, 6 bases. In germline, CDR1 is SGHRS, CDR2 YFSETQ. There are 17 residues in the CDR3. Trimming cost V 4 bases and J 7 bases, with 26 bases left between them. CDR3 region: CASSLFGTPSEDGGYTF. The CDR3 nucleotides read TGCGCCAGCAGCCTCTTTGGGACACCATCCGAGGACGGTGGCTACACCTTC.

This chain connects TRBV2 to TRBJ1-2; 11 bases map to TRBD1. The germline V gene has CDR1 SNHLY and CDR2 FYNNEI. The CDR3 sequence is 15 residues long. V shed 4 bases, J shed 3 bases, and the junction held 4 bases outside the gene matches. The chain's CDR3 is CASSGGQGAYYGYTF. The CDR3 coding sequence is TGTGCCAGCAGTGGAGGACAGGGGGCATACTATGGCTACACCTTC.

This chain links TRBV19 with TRBJ2-5; 11 bases line up with TRBD2. The J call could be wrong; TRBJ2-7 is a better fit for the DNA end. CDR1 and CDR2 (germline): LNHDA, SQIVND (reference sequence). The CDR3 runs 15 residues. CDR3 DNA sequence: TGTGCCAGTAGCGCTATAGCGGGAGGGCCCCTCGAGCAGTACTTC. This gives the protein CASSAIAGGPLEQYF.

The genes are TRBV7-3 and TRBJ2-7; possible D gene TRBD2, 6 bases. Germline-derived CDR1 and CDR2 are SGHTA and FQGTGA. This CDR3 is 13 amino acids long. Trimming removed 2 bases from V and 7 bases from J, with 12 bases in between. The CDR3 DNA reads as TGTGCCAGCAGCTTAGTCGGGGGTACGGAGCAGTACTTC. It codes for CASSLVGGTEQYF. The full variable domain, with the rest looked up from reference TRBV7-3 and TRBJ2-7, is GAGVSQTPSNKVTEKGKYVELRCDPISGHTALYWYRQSLGQGPEFLIYFQGTGAADDSGLPNDRFFAVRPEGSVSTLKIQRTERGDSAVYLCASSLVGGTEQYFGPGTRLTVT.

The V and J genes are TRBV5-1 and TRBJ2-3, with unresolved D. CDR1 is SGHRS, CDR2 YFSETQ, per germline. The CDR3 sequence is 15 residues long. Trimming shortened V by 0 bases and J by 0 bases, and 8 bases separated the two germline ends. The CDR3 sequence is CASSLGAGSTDTQYF. CDR3 nucleotides: TGCGCCAGCAGCTTGGGAGCCGGCAGCACAGATACGCAGTATTTT.

The rearrangement uses TRBV4-1 and TRBJ1-1; D is unclear. The germline V and J ends were trimmed by 1 base and 0 bases, with 12 bases remaining between them. This CDR3 region has 16 residues. Germline V lookup: CDR1 MGHRA, CDR2 YSYEKL. CDR3 loop: CASSQGLGRMNTEAFF. The CDR3 DNA follows: TGCGCCAGCAGCCAAGGTTTAGGAAGGATGAACACTGAAGCTTTCTTT.

This rearrangement joins TRBV6-5 to TRBJ2-7, with D perhaps TRBD1 or TRBD2 (5 bases each). Germline CDR1 reads MNHEY; CDR2 reads SVGAGI. The V end lost 4 bases, the J end lost 2 bases, and 12 bases lay between the germline ends. This CDR3 is 14 amino acids long. CDR3 DNA sequence: TGTGCCAGCAGTTCAACGGGGCGAGCCTACGAGCAGTACTTC. It specifies CASSSTGRAYEQYF.

The V call is TRBV11-3, the J call TRBJ1-1; no clear D gene. Germline-derived CDR1 and CDR2 are SGHNT and YENEEA. V lost 3 bases and J lost 5, with 13 bases in between. The CDR3 runs to 14 residues. CDR3 sequence (DNA): TGTGCCAGCAGCTTTTTGACGGGAGGTACTGAAGCTTTCTTT. This translates into CASSFLTGGTEAFF. Drawing the rest from reference TRBV11-3 and TRBJ1-1, the complete variable domain is EAGVVQSPRYKIIEKKQPVAFWCNPISGHNTLYWYLQNLGQGPELLIRYENEEAVDDSQLPKDRFSAERLKGVDSTLKIQPAELGDSAVYLCASSFLTGGTEAFFGQGTRLTVV.

This clone occurred a few times. The same CDR3 is also encoded by other DNA sequences in this sample. DNA for the CDR3: TGTGCCAGCAGCTCCCTCCCTGGAAACACCATATATTTT. Amino acids: CASSSLPGNTIYF. The chain links TRBV11-3 to TRBJ1-3; D uncertain. The CDR3 length is 13 residues. V lost 4 bases to trimming and J lost 2 bases, with 6 bases between them. Per germline, CDR1 SGHNT and CDR2 YENEEA.

The genes are TRBV6-6 and TRBJ1-4; D is undetermined. The CDR3 sequence is 15 residues long. Deletions cut 6 bases from V and 5 bases from J, with 16 bases between. Per germline, CDR1 MNHNY and CDR2 SVGAGI (reference sequence). The CDR3 DNA follows: TGTGCCAGCAGACATAACAGTGGTCAGAATGAAAAACTGTTTTTT. Amino acid sequence: CASRHNSGQNEKLFF.

The genes are TRBV19 and TRBJ1-5; D may be TRBD1 (5 bases). CDR3 length: 15 residues. V was shortened by 4 bases and J by 3 bases, with 13 bases between the two germline ends. The germline CDR1 and CDR2 sequences are LNHDA and SQIVND (reference sequence). Here the CDR3 DNA reads TGTGCCAGTAGTAGCTTTAAGACAGTCAATCAGCCCCAGCATTTT. It specifies CASSSFKTVNQPQHF.

The table lists this clone with a count of one. The rearrangement links TRBV29-1 to TRBJ1-3; D remains unclear. The V and J ends lost 4 bases and 7 bases respectively, with 20 bases between them. The germline V gene encodes CDR1 SQVTM and CDR2 ANQGSEA. There are 15 residues in the CDR3. The CDR3 nucleotides are TGCAGCGTTGTAGTTGACGCGATAATAGGTAACACCATATATTTT. It specifies CSVVVDAIIGNTIYF.

This rearrangement joins TRBV9 to TRBJ2-7, with D unclear. V lost 4 bases to trimming and J lost 1 base, with 12 bases between them. The germline gives CDR1 SGDLS, CDR2 YYNGEE. The CDR3 loop spans 14 amino acids. The CDR3 nucleotides are TGTGCCAGCAGCTCCAATTACGATTCCTACGAGCAGTACTTC. Encoded protein: CASSSNYDSYEQYF.